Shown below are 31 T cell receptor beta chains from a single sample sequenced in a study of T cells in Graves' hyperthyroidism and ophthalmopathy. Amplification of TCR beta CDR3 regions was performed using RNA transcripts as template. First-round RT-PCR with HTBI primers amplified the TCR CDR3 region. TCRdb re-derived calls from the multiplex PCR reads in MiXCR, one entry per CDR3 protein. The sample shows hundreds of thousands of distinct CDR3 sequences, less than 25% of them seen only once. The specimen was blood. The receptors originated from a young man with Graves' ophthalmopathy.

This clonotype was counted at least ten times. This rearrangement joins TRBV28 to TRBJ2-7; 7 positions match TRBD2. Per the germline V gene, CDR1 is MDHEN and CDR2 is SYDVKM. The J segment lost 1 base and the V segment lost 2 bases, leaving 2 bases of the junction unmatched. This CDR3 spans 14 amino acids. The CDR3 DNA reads TGTGCCAGCAGTTTACTAGCGGAGTCCTACGAGCAGTACTTC. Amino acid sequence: CASSLLAESYEQYF.

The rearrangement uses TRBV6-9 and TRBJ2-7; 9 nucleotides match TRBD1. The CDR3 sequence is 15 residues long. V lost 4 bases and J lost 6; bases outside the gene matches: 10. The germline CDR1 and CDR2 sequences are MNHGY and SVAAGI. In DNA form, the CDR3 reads TGTGCCAGCAGTTCGGACAGGGGCGCTCGGGTCGAGCAGTACTTC. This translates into CASSSDRGARVEQYF.

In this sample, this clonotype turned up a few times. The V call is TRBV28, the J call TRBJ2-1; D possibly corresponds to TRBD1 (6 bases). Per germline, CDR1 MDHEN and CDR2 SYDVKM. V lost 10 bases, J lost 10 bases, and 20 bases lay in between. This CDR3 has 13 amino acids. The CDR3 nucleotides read TGTGCCACAAACTCCCCTACTACAGGGGAGCAGTTCTTC. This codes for CATNSPTTGEQFF.

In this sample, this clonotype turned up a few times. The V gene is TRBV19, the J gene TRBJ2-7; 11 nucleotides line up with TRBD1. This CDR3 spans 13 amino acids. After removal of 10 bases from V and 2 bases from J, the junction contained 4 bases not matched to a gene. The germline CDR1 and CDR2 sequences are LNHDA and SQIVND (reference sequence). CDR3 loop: CATSDRGPYEQYF. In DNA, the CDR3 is TGTGCCACCTCGGACAGGGGGCCCTACGAGCAGTACTTC.

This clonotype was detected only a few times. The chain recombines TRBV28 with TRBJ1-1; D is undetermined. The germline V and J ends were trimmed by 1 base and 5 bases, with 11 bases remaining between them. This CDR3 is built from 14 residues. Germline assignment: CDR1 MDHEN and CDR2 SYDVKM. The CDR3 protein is CASSLSYGWTEAFF. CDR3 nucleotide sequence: TGTGCCAGCAGTTTATCCTATGGGTGGACTGAAGCTTTCTTT.

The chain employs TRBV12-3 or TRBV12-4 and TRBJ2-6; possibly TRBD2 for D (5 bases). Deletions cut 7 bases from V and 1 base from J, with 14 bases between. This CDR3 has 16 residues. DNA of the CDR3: TGTGCCAGCACCCTAGGGCCGGGGTCTGGGGCCAACGTCCTGACTTTC. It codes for CASTLGPGSGANVLTF.

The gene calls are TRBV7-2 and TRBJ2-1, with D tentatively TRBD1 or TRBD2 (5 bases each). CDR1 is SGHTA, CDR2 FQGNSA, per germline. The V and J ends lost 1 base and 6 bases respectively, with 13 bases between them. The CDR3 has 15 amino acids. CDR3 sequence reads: CASSLVEGISNEQFF. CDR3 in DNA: TGTGCCAGCAGCTTAGTTGAGGGGATTAGCAATGAGCAGTTCTTC.

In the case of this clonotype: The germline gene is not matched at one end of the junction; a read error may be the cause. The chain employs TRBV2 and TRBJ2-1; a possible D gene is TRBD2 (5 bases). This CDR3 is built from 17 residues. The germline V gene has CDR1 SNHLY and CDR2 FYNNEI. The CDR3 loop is CAGSEGYTRDSYNEQFF. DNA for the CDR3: TGTGCCGGCAGTGAGGGCTATACCCGAGATTCCTACAATGAGCAGTTCTTC.

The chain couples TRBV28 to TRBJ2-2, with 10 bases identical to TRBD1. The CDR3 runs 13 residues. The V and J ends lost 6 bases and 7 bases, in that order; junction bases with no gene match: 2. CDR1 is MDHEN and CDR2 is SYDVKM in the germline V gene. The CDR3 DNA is TGTGCCAGCAGGACAGGGGGCCACGGGGAGCTGTTTTTT. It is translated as CASRTGGHGELFF.

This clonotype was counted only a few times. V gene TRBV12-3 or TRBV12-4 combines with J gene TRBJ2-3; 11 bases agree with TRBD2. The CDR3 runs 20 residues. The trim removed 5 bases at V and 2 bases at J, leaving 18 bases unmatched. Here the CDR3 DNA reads TGTGCCAGCAGTCCTCCCTTGGGTAGCGGGAGGGTCTACGCCACAGATACGCAGTATTTT. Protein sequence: CASSPPLGSGRVYATDTQYF.

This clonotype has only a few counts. CDR3: CASSLVISLGETQYF. CDR3 bases: TGTGCCAGCAGCTTAGTCATTAGTTTGGGAGAGACCCAGTACTTC. J is TRBJ2-5 and V is TRBV7-8; D unresolved. Trimming took off 1 base at V and 4 bases at J, with 13 bases between the two ends. The V gene's germline CDR1 is SGHVS and CDR2 FQNEAQ. This CDR3 region has 15 residues.

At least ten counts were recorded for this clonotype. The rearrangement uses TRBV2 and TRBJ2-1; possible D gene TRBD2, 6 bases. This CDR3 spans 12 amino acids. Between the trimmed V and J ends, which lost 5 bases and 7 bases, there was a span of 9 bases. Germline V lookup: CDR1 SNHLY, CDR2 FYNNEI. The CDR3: CASSPRENEQFF. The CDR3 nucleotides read TGTGCCAGCAGTCCCCGGGAGAATGAGCAGTTCTTC.

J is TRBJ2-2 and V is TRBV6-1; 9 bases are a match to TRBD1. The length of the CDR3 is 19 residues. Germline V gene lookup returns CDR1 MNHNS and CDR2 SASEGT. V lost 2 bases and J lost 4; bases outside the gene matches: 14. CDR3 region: CASSESRLGTGTPTGELFF. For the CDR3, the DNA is TGTGCCAGCAGTGAAAGCAGGCTGGGGACAGGGACCCCCACCGGGGAGCTGTTTTTT.

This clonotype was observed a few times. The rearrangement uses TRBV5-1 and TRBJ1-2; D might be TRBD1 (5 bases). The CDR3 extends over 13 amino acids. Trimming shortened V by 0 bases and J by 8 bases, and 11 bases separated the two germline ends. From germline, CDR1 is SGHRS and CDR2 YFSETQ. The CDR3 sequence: CASSLEGLDGYTF. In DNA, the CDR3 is TGCGCCAGCAGCTTGGAGGGACTGGACGGCTACACCTTC.

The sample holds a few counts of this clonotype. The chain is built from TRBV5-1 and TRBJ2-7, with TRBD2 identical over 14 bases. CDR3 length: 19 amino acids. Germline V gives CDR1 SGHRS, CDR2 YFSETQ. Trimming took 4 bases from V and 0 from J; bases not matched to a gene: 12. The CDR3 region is CASSIKGTSGSISSYEQYF. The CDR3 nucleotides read TGCGCCAGCAGCATAAAAGGGACTAGCGGGAGTATATCCTCCTACGAGCAGTACTTC.

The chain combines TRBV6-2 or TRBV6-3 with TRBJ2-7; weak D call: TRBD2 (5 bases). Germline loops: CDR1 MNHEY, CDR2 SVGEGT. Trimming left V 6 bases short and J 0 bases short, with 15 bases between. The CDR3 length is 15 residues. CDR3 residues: CASSTIGMLSYEQYF. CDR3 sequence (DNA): TGTGCCAGCAGCACGATCGGGATGCTCTCCTACGAGCAGTACTTC.

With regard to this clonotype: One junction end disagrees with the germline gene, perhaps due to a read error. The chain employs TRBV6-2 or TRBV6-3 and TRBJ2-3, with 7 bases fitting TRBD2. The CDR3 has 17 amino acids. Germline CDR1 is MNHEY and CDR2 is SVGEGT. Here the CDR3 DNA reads TGTGCCGGCAGTCCCCCCCGTCAAGCGGGACGAGCAGATACGCAGTATTTT. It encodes CAGSPPRQAGRADTQYF.

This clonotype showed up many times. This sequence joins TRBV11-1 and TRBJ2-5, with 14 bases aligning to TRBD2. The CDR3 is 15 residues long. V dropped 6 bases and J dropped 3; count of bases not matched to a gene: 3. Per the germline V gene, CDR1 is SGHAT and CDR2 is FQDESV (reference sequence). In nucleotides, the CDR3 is TGTGCCAGCAGGGGACTAGCGGGAGCAGAAGAGACCCAGTACTTC. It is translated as CASRGLAGAEETQYF. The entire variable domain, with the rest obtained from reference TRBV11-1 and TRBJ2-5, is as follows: EAEVAQSPRYKITEKSQAVAFWCDPISGHATLYWYRQILGQGPELLVQFQDESVVDDSQLPKDRFSAERLKGVDSTLKIQPAELGDSAMYLCASRGLAGAEETQYFGPGTRLLVL.

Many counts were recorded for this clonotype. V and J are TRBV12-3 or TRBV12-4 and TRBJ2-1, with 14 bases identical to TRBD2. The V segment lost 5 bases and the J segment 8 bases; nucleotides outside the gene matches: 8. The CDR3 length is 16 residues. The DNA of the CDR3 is TGTGCCAGCAGTCGGAGGCAGGGACTAGCGGGAGATGAGCAGTTCTTC. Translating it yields CASSRRQGLAGDEQFF.

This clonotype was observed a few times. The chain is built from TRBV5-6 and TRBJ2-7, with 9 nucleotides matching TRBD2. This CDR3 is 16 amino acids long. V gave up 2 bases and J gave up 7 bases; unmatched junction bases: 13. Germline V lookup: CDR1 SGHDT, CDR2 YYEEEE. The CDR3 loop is CASSFNLAGPLGEQYF. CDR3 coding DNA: TGTGCCAGCAGCTTTAACCTAGCGGGACCCCTAGGGGAGCAGTACTTC.

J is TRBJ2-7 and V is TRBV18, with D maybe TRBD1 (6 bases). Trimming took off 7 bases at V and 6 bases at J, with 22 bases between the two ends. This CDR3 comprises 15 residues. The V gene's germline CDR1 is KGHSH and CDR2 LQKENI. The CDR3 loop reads CASLLDGQPYVEQYF. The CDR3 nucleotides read TGTGCCAGCTTACTTGACGGACAGCCCTACGTCGAGCAGTACTTC.

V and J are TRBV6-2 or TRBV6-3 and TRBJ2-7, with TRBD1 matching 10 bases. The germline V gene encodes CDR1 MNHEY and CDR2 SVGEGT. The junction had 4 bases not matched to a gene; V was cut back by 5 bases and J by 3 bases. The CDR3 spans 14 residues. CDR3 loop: CASSGTGARYEQYF. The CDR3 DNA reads TGTGCCAGCAGTGGGACAGGGGCCCGCTACGAGCAGTACTTC.

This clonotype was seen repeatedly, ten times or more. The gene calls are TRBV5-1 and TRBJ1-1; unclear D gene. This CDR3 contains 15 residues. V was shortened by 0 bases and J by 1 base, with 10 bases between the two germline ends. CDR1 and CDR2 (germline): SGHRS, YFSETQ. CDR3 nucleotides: TGCGCCAGCAGCTTGGAGGCAGTACGGAACACTGAAGCTTTCTTT. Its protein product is CASSLEAVRNTEAFF.

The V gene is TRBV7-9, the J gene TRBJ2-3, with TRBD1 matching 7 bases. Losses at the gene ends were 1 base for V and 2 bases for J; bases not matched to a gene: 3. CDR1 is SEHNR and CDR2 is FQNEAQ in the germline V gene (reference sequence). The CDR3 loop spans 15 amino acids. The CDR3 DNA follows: TGTGCCAGCAGCTTAGGAGACAGGGCCACAGATACGCAGTATTTT. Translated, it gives CASSLGDRATDTQYF. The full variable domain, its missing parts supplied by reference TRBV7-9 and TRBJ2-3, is DTGVSQNPRHKITKRGQNVTFRCDPISEHNRLYWYRQTLGQGPEFLTYFQNEAQLEKSRLLSDRFSAERPKGSFSTLEIQRTEQGDSAMYLCASSLGDRATDTQYFGPGTRLTVL.

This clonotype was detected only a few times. The CDR3 nucleotides read TGCAGTGCTAGGAGAGCGGGAGGGCGAGAGACCCAGTACTTC. This translates into CSARRAGGRETQYF. The chain couples TRBV20-1 to TRBJ2-5, with 10 positions matching TRBD2. CDR3 size: 14 residues. Germline loops: CDR1 DFQATT, CDR2 SNEGSKA (reference sequence). The trim removed 3 bases at V and 4 bases at J, leaving 5 bases unmatched.

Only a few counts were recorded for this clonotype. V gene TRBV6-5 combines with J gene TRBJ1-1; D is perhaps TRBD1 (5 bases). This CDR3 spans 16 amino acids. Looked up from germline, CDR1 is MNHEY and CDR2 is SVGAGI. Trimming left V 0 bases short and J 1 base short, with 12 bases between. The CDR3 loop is CASSYSKGTKNTEAFF. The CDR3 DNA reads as TGTGCCAGCAGTTACTCGAAGGGGACGAAGAACACTGAAGCTTTCTTT.

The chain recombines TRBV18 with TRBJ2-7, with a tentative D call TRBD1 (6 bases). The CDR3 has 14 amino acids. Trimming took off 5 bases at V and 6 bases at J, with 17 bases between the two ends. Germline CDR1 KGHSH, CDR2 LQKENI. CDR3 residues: CASSDRTEGVEQYF. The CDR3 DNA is TGTGCCAGCTCAGACAGGACAGAGGGGGTCGAGCAGTACTTC.

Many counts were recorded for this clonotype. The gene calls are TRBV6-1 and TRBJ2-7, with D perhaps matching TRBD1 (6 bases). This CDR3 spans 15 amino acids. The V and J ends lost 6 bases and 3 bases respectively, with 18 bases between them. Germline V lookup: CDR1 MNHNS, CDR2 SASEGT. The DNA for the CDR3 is TGTGCCAGCAGCCCGAATAGGGGGTTGGTCTACGAGCAGTACTTC. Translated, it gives CASSPNRGLVYEQYF.

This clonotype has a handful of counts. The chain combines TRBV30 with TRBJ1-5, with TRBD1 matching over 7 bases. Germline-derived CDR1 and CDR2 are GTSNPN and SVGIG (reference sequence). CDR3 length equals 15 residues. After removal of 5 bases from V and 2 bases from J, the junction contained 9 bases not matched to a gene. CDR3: CAWENRGRRNQPQHF. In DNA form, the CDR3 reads TGTGCCTGGGAAAACAGGGGTCGTCGCAATCAGCCCCAGCATTTT.

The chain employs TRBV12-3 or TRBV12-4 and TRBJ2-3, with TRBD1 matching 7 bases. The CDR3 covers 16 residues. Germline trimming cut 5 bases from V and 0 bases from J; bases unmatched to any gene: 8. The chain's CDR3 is CASSPQTGSSTDTQYF. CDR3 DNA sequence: TGTGCCAGCAGTCCTCAGACAGGGTCTAGCACAGATACGCAGTATTTT.

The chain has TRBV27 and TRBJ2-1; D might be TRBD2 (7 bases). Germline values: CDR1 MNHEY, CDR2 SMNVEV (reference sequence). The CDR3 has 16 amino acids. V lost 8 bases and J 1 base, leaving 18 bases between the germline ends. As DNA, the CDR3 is TGTGCCAGCCGCGACGGGGGGCTTCCTTCCTACAATGAGCAGTTCTTC. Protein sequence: CASRDGGLPSYNEQFF.